This TCR beta chain derives from a study of blood T cell repertoires in COVID-19. Study-wide background: COVID-19 samples collected from the United States, Italy and Spain covered acute and convalescent phases.

Original data processing: Quantification of nucleated cells was approximated via reference gene primer amplification. The table came from immunoSEQ multiplex PCR; TCRdb's copy has only in-frame clones and leaves some out. V, J and clone size are taken as reported in that table, and D and trimming were inferred from the DNA itself. The data hold about 350,000 clones, with 90% to 95% observed a single time. Losses at the gene ends were 4 bases for V and 7 bases for J; bases not matched to a gene: 14. CDR3 size: 15 residues. Germline V gives CDR1 SQVTM, CDR2 ANQGSEA. The sample taken for sequencing was peripheral blood. The chain couples TRBV29-1 to TRBJ2-5; the match to TRBD1 covers 8 bases. The TCR sequence derives from a woman aged 18-29 years who had recovered from COVID-19. CDR3 nucleotide sequence: TGCAGCGTTGGGACTCGGGGCAGGGGGCGCGGGACCCAGTACTTC. Translating gives CSVGTRGRGRGTQYF.